Below, 19 T cell receptor beta chains from the same sample are listed, as sequenced in a study of beta chain features in type 1 diabetes. Overall study results and limits: Shortening that was moderate but significant affected the TCRB CDR3s of Type 1 diabetes patients in all four CD4+ subsets.

Every bit of the isolated RNA underwent reverse transcription, so sequencing read expressed TCRB transcripts. Profiled with immunoSEQ multiplex PCR; TCRdb holds only in-frame clones, not every one. The data contain 600,000 or so clones, 9.5% to 15% of them singletons. No antigen has been identified for these receptors. Sequenced input: naive CD4+ T cells from blood. The source of these receptors is a young man with type 1 diabetes.

The gene calls are TRBV18 and TRBJ2-5, with D uncertain. Trimming took off 3 bases at V and 2 bases at J, with 7 bases between the two ends. Germline assignment: CDR1 KGHSH and CDR2 LQKENI. CDR3 length: 13 residues. CDR3 nucleotide sequence: TGTGCCAGCTCACCGGCCGTACAAGAGACCCAGTACTTC. It is translated as CASSPAVQETQYF.

This rearrangement joins TRBV11-2 to TRBJ2-1; weak D call: TRBD2 (7 bases). Germline values: CDR1 SGHAT, CDR2 FQNNGV. CDR3 size: 14 residues. Trimming shortened V by 5 bases and J by 8 bases, and 16 bases separated the two germline ends. CDR3 bases: TGTGCCAGCAGCCGGGGGGCCCGGGGCGATGAGCAGTTCTTC. This codes for CASSRGARGDEQFF.

This clone has more than one count but fewer than ten. The rearrangement joins TRBV9 to TRBJ1-4, with unresolved D. This CDR3 comprises 16 residues. Germline loops: CDR1 SGDLS, CDR2 YYNGEE. The germline V and J ends were trimmed by 0 bases and 0 bases, with 9 bases remaining between them. The CDR3 here is CASSVEIESTNEKLFF. The CDR3 coding sequence is TGTGCCAGCAGCGTAGAAATTGAGTCAACTAATGAAAAACTGTTTTTT.

The chain is built from TRBV14 and TRBJ2-5; no clear D gene. The CDR3 has 15 amino acids. Germline V gives CDR1 SGHDN, CDR2 FVKESK. Trimming took 3 bases from V and 0 from J, leaving 11 bases between them. CDR3 sequence reads: CASSHLTYHQETQYF. In DNA, the CDR3 is TGTGCCAGCAGCCATTTGACTTACCACCAAGAGACCCAGTACTTC.

This clone was detected only a few times. The chain combines TRBV29-1 with TRBJ2-3; maybe TRBD2 (6 bases). The CDR3 is 15 amino acids. The germline V gene encodes CDR1 SQVTM and CDR2 ANQGSEA. CDR3 amino acids: CNPGVDGVLQDTQYF. The CDR3 DNA reads as TGCAACCCGGGGGTAGATGGGGTCCTTCAGGATACGCAGTATTTT.

The chain carries TRBV7-9 and TRBJ2-7; D may correspond to TRBD1 or TRBD2 (5 bases each). The CDR3 totals 14 residues. Per germline, CDR1 SEHNR and CDR2 FQNEAQ (reference sequence). Trimming left V 5 bases short and J 3 bases short, with 14 bases between. CDR3 sequence: CASSRGAGSYEQYF. The CDR3 nucleotides read TGTGCCAGCAGCCGAGGGGCAGGGAGCTACGAGCAGTACTTC.

This clone was seen a handful of times. The chain links TRBV7-2 to TRBJ1-3; unclear D gene. The CDR3 runs 15 residues. Deletions cut 1 base from V and 3 bases from J, with 10 bases between. Germline assignment: CDR1 SGHTA and CDR2 FQGNSA. CDR3 residues: CASSLVTSFGNTIYF. The CDR3 coding sequence is TGTGCCAGCAGCTTAGTTACCAGCTTTGGAAACACCATATATTTT.

The CDR3: CASSLVELSPLHF. CDR3 bases: TGCGCCAGCAGCTTGGTAGAGCTTTCACCCCTCCACTTT. The rearrangement joins TRBV5-1 to TRBJ1-6; no firm D call. The CDR3 has 13 residues. In germline, CDR1 is SGHRS, CDR2 YFSETQ. V lost 0 bases to trimming and J lost 9 bases, with 7 bases between them.

J is TRBJ2-7 and V is TRBV30; D perhaps matches TRBD1 (5 bases). Deletions cut 5 bases from V and 0 bases from J, with 14 bases between. CDR3 length equals 14 residues. Germline V gene data show CDR1 as GTSNPN and CDR2 as SVGIG (reference sequence). The CDR3: CAWVRQWDSYEQYF. The CDR3 nucleotides read TGTGCCTGGGTTAGACAGTGGGACTCCTACGAGCAGTACTTC.

The genes are TRBV29-1 and TRBJ1-1; D gene unclear. The V gene's germline CDR1 is SQVTM and CDR2 ANQGSEA. The V gene lost 4 bases and the J gene lost 2 bases, with 20 bases spanning the gap. This CDR3 region has 16 residues. Here the CDR3 reads CSVGGATRAVNTEAFF. The CDR3 DNA reads TGCAGCGTTGGAGGAGCTACAAGGGCAGTCAACACTGAAGCTTTCTTT.

This clone was counted between two and nine times. J is TRBJ2-1 and V is TRBV28; 7 nucleotides match TRBD1. Germline V gene sequence: CDR1 MDHEN, CDR2 SYDVKM. Trimming took 6 bases from V and 5 from J; bases not matched to a gene: 10. The CDR3 loop spans 15 amino acids. This CDR3 is CASSPPTGYNNEQFF. CDR3 in DNA: TGTGCCAGCAGCCCTCCGACAGGGTACAACAATGAGCAGTTCTTC. Full variable domain (outside the CDR3, taken from reference TRBV28 and TRBJ2-1): DVKVTQSSRYLVKRTGEKVFLECVQDMDHENMFWYRQDPGLGLRLIYFSYDVKMKEKGDIPEGYSVSREKKERFSLILESASTNQTSMYLCASSPPTGYNNEQFFGPGTRLTVL.

V gene TRBV5-1 combines with J gene TRBJ2-5; the match to TRBD1 covers 11 bases. Germline values: CDR1 SGHRS, CDR2 YFSETQ. This CDR3 comprises 15 residues. V shed 4 bases, J shed 6 bases, and the junction held 8 bases outside the gene matches. CDR3: CASSPWDRGVKTQYF. The DNA of the CDR3 is TGCGCCAGCAGCCCTTGGGACAGGGGGGTGAAGACCCAGTACTTC.

This clone was counted a few times. V gene TRBV5-1 combines with J gene TRBJ2-3; D is ambiguous. Germline CDR1 SGHRS, CDR2 YFSETQ. The V end lost 4 bases, the J end lost 3 bases, and 15 bases lay between the germline ends. The CDR3 contains 15 residues. CDR3 sequence (DNA): TGCGCCAGCAGCCTGGGCCCTCAGATAACAGATACGCAGTATTTT. Its protein product is CASSLGPQITDTQYF.

This clone was recorded a few times. The chain links TRBV5-1 to TRBJ2-2; the D gene is possibly TRBD1 (6 bases). V shed 7 bases and J shed 2 bases, with 12 bases lying between them. Germline V gene lookup returns CDR1 SGHRS and CDR2 YFSETQ. The CDR3 runs to 14 residues. CDR3 nucleotides: TGCGCCAGCCAGGAACAGGGAAACACCGGGGAGCTGTTTTTT. Translated, it gives CASQEQGNTGELFF. Complete variable domain (other parts from reference TRBV5-1 and TRBJ2-2): KAGVTQTPRYLIKTRGQQVTLSCSPISGHRSVSWYQQTPGQGLQFLFEYFSETQRNKGNFPGRFSGRQFSNSRSEMNVSTLELGDSALYLCASQEQGNTGELFFGEGSRLTVL.

This clone has just a few counts. This rearrangement joins TRBV7-2 to TRBJ1-2, with D possibly being TRBD1 (6 bases). V lost 1 base and J lost 7, with 19 bases in between. The CDR3 covers 16 residues. Germline CDR1 SGHTA, CDR2 FQGNSA. CDR3: CASSLDGEQGRAGYTF. As DNA, the CDR3 is TGTGCCAGCAGCTTAGACGGGGAGCAGGGGAGGGCTGGCTACACCTTC.

V is TRBV9 and J is TRBJ2-3; 8 nucleotides line up with TRBD2. Germline loops: CDR1 SGDLS, CDR2 YYNGEE. V lost 2 bases, J lost 1 base, and 6 bases stayed unmatched. This CDR3 spans 16 amino acids. The CDR3 reads CASSVGTSVGTDTQYF. CDR3 bases: TGTGCCAGCAGCGTCGGGACTAGTGTGGGCACAGATACGCAGTATTTT.

This clone was counted between two and nine times. The V and J genes are TRBV14 and TRBJ1-6; a possible D gene is TRBD1 (5 bases). The germline V and J ends were trimmed by 5 bases and 3 bases, with 11 bases remaining between them. The CDR3 has 15 amino acids. In germline, CDR1 is SGHDN, CDR2 FVKESK. The CDR3 loop is CASSDGTDYNSPLHF. Here the CDR3 DNA reads TGTGCCAGCAGCGACGGGACGGACTATAATTCACCCCTCCACTTT.

The V gene is TRBV18, the J gene TRBJ2-4; D might be TRBD1 (5 bases). The CDR3 is 14 amino acids. The germline V and J ends were trimmed by 0 bases and 7 bases, with 10 bases remaining between them. Germline values: CDR1 KGHSH, CDR2 LQKENI. As DNA, the CDR3 is TGTGCCAGCTCACCACCGGGGCCAGCTAACATTCAGTACTTC. It specifies CASSPPGPANIQYF.

This clone was counted only a few times. V and J are TRBV29-1 and TRBJ1-2; a possible D gene is TRBD1 (6 bases). This CDR3 is built from 12 residues. V lost 3 bases, J lost 4 bases, and 9 bases lay in between. The germline gives CDR1 SQVTM, CDR2 ANQGSEA. CDR3 nucleotide sequence: TGCAGCGTTGAGGAGGACAGCTATGGCTACACCTTC. Its protein product is CSVEEDSYGYTF.